This note documents a single T cell receptor (beta chain) sequence. This entry belongs to a study of shared clonotypes between healthy human individuals. Original data processing: Junction-only sequences produced by ImmunoSEQ had no quality scores, so filtering differed. The assay was immunoSEQ multiplex PCR, and TCRdb's table has in-frame clones only and misses some. That table furnishes V, J and clone size, whereas the DNA furnished D and trimming. In the table there are 550,000 to 750,000 clones, 92% of which are singletons. CDR1 PRHDT and CDR2 FYEKMQ come from the germline V gene (reference sequence). Unmatched junction bases numbered 2, after V lost 4 bases and J lost 5 bases. This CDR3 spans 13 amino acids. Naive CD8 isolation took CD45RO-negative cells positively selected for CCR7 and excluded terminally differentiated effector memory CD45RA+ cells.

The specimen sequenced was naive CD8+ T cells sorted from blood. The rearrangement joins TRBV13 to TRBJ1-1, with TRBD1 identical over 9 bases. This clonotype was sampled from a man aged 25 to 40 in good health. The CDR3 nucleotides are TGTGCCAGCAGCTCTGGACAGGGGACTGAAGCTTTCTTT. Its translation is CASSSGQGTEAFF.